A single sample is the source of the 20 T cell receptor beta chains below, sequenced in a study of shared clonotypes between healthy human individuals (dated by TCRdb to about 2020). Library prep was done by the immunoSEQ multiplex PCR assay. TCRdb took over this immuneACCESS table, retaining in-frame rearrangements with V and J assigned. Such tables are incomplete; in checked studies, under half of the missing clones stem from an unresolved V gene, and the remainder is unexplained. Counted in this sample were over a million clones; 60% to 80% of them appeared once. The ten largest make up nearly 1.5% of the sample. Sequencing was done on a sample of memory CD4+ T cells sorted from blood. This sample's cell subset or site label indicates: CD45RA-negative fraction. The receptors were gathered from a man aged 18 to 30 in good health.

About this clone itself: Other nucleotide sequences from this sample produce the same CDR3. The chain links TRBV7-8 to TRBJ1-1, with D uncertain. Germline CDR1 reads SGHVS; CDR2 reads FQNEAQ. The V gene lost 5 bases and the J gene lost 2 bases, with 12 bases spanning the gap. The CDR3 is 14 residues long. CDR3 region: CASSLGTANTEAFF. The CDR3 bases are TGTGCCAGCAGCCTAGGAACAGCTAACACTGAAGCTTTCTTT.

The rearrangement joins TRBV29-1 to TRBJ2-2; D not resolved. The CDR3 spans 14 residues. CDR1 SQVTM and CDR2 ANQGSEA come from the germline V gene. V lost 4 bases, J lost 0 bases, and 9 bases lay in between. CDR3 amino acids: CSVVERSNTGELFF. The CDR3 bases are TGCAGCGTTGTTGAGCGCTCGAACACCGGGGAGCTGTTTTTT.

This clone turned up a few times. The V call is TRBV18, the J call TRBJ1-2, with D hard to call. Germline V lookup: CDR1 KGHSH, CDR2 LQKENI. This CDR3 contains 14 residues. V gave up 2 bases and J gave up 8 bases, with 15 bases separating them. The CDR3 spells CASSPEKGSGGYTF. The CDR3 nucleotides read TGTGCCAGCTCACCAGAGAAGGGTTCGGGGGGCTACACCTTC.

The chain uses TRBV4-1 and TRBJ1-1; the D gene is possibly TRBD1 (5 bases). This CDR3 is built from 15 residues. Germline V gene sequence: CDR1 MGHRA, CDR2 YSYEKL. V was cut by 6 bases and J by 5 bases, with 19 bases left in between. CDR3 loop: CASRNNLGVGTEAFF. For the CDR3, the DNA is TGCGCCAGCAGGAACAATCTGGGGGTTGGGACTGAAGCTTTCTTT.

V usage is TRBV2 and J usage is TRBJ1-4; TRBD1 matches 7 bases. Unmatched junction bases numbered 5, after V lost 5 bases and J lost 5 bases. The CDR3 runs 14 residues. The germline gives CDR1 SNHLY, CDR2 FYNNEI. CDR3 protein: CASSRQGGNEKLFF. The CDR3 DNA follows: TGTGCCAGCAGTCGACAGGGAGGCAATGAAAAACTGTTTTTT.

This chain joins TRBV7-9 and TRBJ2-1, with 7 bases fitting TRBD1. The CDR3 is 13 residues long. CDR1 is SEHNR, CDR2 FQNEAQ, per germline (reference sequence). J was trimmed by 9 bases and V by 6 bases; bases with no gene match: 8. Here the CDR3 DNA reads TGTGCCAGCAGGCAACTTAGGGACAGTGAGCAGTTCTTC. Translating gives CASRQLRDSEQFF. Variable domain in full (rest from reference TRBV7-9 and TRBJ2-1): DTGVSQNPRHKITKRGQNVTFRCDPISEHNRLYWYRQTLGQGPEFLTYFQNEAQLEKSRLLSDRFSAERPKGSFSTLEIQRTEQGDSAMYLCASRQLRDSEQFFGPGTRLTVL.

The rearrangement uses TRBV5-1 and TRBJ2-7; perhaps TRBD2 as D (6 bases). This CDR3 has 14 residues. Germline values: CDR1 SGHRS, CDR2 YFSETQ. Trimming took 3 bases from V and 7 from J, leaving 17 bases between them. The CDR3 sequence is CASSSGVRFGEQYF. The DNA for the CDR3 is TGCGCCAGCAGCTCGGGGGTCAGGTTCGGGGAGCAGTACTTC.

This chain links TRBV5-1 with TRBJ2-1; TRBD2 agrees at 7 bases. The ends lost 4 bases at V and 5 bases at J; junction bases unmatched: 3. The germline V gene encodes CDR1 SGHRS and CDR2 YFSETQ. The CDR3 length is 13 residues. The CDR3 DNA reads TGCGCCAGCAGCGACGGACTAGACAATGAGCAGTTCTTC. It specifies CASSDGLDNEQFF.

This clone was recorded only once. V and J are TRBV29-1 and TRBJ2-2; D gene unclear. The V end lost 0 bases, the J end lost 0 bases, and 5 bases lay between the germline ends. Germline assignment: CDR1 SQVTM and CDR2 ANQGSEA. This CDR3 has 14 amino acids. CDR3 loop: CSVEEYANTGELFF. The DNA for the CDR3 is TGCAGCGTTGAAGAGTACGCGAACACCGGGGAGCTGTTTTTT.

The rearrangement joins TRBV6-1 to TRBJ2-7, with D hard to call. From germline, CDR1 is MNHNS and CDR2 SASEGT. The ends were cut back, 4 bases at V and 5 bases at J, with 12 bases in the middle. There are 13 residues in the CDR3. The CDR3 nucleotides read TGTGCCAGCAGTGTAGGCTGGGTCGACGAGCAGTACTTC. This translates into CASSVGWVDEQYF.

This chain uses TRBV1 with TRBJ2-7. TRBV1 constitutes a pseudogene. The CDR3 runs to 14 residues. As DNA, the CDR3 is TGCACCAGCAGCCCGCATAGTAGGCCTTACGAGCAGTACTTC. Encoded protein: CTSSPHSRPYEQYF.

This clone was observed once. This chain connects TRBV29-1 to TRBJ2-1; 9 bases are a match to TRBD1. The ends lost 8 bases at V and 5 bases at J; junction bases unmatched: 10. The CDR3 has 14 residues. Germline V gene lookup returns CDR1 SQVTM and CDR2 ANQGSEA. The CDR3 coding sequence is TGCAGCTCCTCGGGGACAGGGTCCAACAATGAGCAGTTCTTC. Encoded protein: CSSSGTGSNNEQFF.

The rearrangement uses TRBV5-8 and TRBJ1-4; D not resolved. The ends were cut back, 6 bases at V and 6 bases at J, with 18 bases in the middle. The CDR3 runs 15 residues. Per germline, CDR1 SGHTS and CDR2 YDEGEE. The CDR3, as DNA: TGTGCCAGCAACTCCTTGGGGAAAAGCGATGAAAAACTGTTTTTT. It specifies CASNSLGKSDEKLFF.

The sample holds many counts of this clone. The CDR3 bases are TGCAGCGTTGGACAGACAACTAATGAAAAACTGTTTTTT. Residues: CSVGQTTNEKLFF. The chain carries TRBV29-1 and TRBJ1-4, with a weak D call TRBD1 (5 bases). There are 13 residues in the CDR3. V lost 4 bases and J 0 bases, leaving 6 bases between the germline ends. Germline values: CDR1 SQVTM, CDR2 ANQGSEA.

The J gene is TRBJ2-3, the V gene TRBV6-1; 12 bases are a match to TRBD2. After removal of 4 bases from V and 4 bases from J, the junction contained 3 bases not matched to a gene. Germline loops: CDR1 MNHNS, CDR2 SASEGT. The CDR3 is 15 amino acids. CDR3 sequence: CASSGTSGVPDTQYF. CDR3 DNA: TGTGCCAGCAGTGGGACTAGCGGGGTCCCAGATACGCAGTATTTT.

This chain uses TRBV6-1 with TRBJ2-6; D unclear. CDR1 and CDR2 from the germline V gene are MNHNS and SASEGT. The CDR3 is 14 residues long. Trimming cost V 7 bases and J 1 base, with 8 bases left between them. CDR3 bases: TGTGCCAGCACCCAAGGGTCTGGGGCCAACGTCCTGACTTTC. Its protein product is CASTQGSGANVLTF.

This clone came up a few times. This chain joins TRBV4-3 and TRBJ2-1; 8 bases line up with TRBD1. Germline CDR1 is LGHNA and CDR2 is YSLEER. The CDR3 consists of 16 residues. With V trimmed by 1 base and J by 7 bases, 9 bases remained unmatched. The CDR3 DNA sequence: TGCGCCAGCAGCCAAGTACAGGGGGTGGGGGAAAATGAGCAGTTCTTC. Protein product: CASSQVQGVGENEQFF.

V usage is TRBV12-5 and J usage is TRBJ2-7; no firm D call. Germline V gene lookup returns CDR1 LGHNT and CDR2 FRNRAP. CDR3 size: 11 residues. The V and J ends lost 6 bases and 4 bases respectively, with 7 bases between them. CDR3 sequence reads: CASGNFYEQYF. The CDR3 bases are TGTGCTAGTGGCAACTTTTACGAGCAGTACTTC.

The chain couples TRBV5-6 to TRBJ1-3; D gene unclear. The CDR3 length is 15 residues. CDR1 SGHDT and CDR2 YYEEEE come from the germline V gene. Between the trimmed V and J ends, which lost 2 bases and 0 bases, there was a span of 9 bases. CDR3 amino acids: CASSFGPSSGNTIYF. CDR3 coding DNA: TGTGCCAGCAGCTTTGGGCCGAGCTCTGGAAACACCATATATTTT. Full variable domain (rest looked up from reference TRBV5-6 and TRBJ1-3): DAGVTQSPTHLIKTRGQQVTLRCSPKSGHDTVSWYQQALGQGPQFIFQYYEEEERQRGNFPDRFSGHQFPNYSSELNVNALLLGDSALYLCASSFGPSSGNTIYFGEGSWLTVV.

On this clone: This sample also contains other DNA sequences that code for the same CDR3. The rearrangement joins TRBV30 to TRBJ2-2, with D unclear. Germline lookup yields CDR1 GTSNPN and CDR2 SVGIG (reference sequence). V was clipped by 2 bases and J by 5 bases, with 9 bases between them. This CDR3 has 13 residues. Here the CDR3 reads CAWSSGRTGELFF. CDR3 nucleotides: TGTGCCTGGAGTAGTGGCAGGACCGGGGAGCTGTTTTTT.